This paragraph reports one T cell receptor (beta chain). This clonotype was seen at least ten times. Its antigen specificity is not known. It has no much larger one-base neighbor in the sample; base qualities were not kept. This sample is drawn from a study of early T cells in non-severe SARS-CoV-2 infection (dated by TCRdb to 2020 to 2023). Regarding the complete study: Bulk RNA from unsorted whole blood was used for TCR sequencing, so alpha and beta chains could not be paired. General conclusions and limits of the study: Matching against VDJdb was skewed toward anti-spike CD8 responses, likely underestimated virus-specific expansions, and missed private and CD4 specificities.

A case-control design nested within a healthcare worker cohort in London, UK, was used, with weekly nasopharyngeal swab PCR tests and blood sampling performed. Healthcare workers were recruited between 23 and 31 March 2020, during the week of the UK lockdown, and were followed weekly for up to about 15 weeks. Library prep was done by 5' RACE. The sample was run on a NextSeq 500. In the TCR library protocol, unique molecular identifiers were attached to individual cDNA molecules to correct for PCR bias and sequencing error. Sequencing covered both TCR alpha and beta chains, and within each sample the abundances of alpha and beta sequences were tightly co-correlated. In the authors' own workflow: Decombinator V4 was used to annotate TCR sequences for V gene, J gene and CDR3. TCRs were defined as expanded if a significant change between any two time points was detected under a Poisson model with p below 0.0001. TCR abundances were normalised to the total number of TCRs sequenced per sample and expressed as counts per million. MAIT TCRs were defined by TRAV1-2 paired with TRAJ12, TRAJ20 or TRAJ33, and iNKT TCRs by TRAV10 paired with TRAJ18. VDJdb, accessed 1 November 2021, was searched for CMV, EBV and SARS-CoV-2 annotated TCRs, excluding TCRs annotated for multiple antigens. TCRdb trimmed the raw reads at Q25, called clones with MiXCR and kept productive beta chains. CDR3 protein sequences are deduplicated, and each keeps its most common genes and DNA. The authors' filters were not applied to this entry. The sample yields more than 35,000 distinct CDR3 sequences; roughly 10% were counted once. Around a fifth of the sample rests with the top ten.

V is pared back by 7 bases and J by 5 bases, with 8 bases lying between the germline termini. From a lookup of the germline V gene (reference sequence), CDR1 and CDR2 are SEHNR and FQNEAQ. The CDR3, cysteine through phenylalanine, is 12 amino acids long. Here the CDR3 DNA is all that survives: 36 bases in frame from base 1. This clonotype was obtained from an adult who was a healthcare worker with PCR-confirmed SARS-CoV-2 infection or an uninfected control (not recorded which). The specimen was whole blood. The V and J genes are TRBV7-9 and TRBJ2-2; the D segment cannot be called with confidence. CDR3 loop: CASTPSTGELFF. The nucleotides read TGTGCCAGCACCCCTAGTACCGGGGAGCTGTTTTTT.